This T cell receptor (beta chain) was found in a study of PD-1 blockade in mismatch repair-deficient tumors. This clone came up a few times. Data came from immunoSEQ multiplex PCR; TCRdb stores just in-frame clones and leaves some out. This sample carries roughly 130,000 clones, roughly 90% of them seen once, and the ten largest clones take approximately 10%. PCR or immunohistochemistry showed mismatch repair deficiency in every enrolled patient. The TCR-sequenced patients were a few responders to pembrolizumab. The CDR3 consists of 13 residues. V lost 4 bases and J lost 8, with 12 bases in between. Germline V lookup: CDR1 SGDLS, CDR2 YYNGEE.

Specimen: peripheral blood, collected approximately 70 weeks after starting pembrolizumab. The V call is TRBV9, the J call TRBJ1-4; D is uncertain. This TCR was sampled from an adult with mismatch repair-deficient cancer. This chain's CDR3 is CASSLVPDEKLFF. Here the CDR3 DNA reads TGTGCCAGCAGCTTAGTGCCAGACGAAAAACTGTTTTTT.